This TCR beta chain was sequenced during a study of T cell changes during pregnancy in multiple sclerosis (dated by TCRdb to the late 2010s). For the study in its entirety: Changes in the T cell repertoire over the course of pregnancy were examined in this study in women with multiple sclerosis.

Libraries were constructed by the immunoSEQ multiplex PCR assay. Entries here come from immuneACCESS through TCRdb and include only in-frame sequences with V and J called. Some clones fail to appear in such tables; in the studies checked, an unresolved V gene covers under half of the shortfall, and the cause of the remainder is unknown. A total of under 70,000 clones appear in this sample, 90% to 95% of them only once. The top ten clonotypes cover about 2.2% of the sample. This clone was seen a single time. Its cognate antigen has yet to be identified. Per-base qualities were not stored, and no clone one base away is much larger. The CDR3 numbers 12 residues from cysteine through phenylalanine. Only the CDR3 portion is preserved as DNA: 36 bases, with reading frame beginning at the first base. V is pared back by 3 bases and J by 3 bases, with 5 bases lying between the germline termini. The germline V gene (reference sequence) supplies CDR1 PRHDT and CDR2 FYEKMQ.

The sample consisted of peripheral blood, taken in the third trimester of pregnancy. The sequence came from a female donor in good health, enrolled as a control in a pregnancy study. This sequence uses TRBV13 and TRBJ2-5, with no D gene named confidently. At the DNA level, the sequence is TGTGCCAGCAGCTTGGCAGAAGAGACCCAGTACTTC. This gives the protein CASSLAEETQYF.